Given below is one TCR beta chain in context. Trimming stripped 5 bases from V and 2 bases from J, with 16 bases between. Germline CDR1 and CDR2: SGHAT and FQDESV (reference sequence). The CDR3 runs 16 residues. This entry comes from a study of shared clonotypes between healthy human individuals. Original handling: With immunoSEQ giving junction-only sequences and no quality scores, filtering differed. Libraries were prepared by immunoSEQ multiplex PCR; TCRdb keeps only in-frame clonotypes and omits some of them. The DNA gave D and trimming, while V, J and clone size come from that table. The sample holds roughly 2.2 million clones; about 92% are singletons and the top ten take 0.39%.

The sequenced material came from naive CD4+ T cells from PBMCs. Subset here: CD45RA+ positively selected. This sequence was found in a man between 18 and 35 years old in good health. Some clones in this sample may be carry-over from other donors' samples. V usage is TRBV11-1 and J usage is TRBJ2-1; maybe TRBD2 (5 bases). The CDR3 is CASSLLPGNPYNEQFF. The CDR3 DNA reads TGTGCCAGCAGCCTACTCCCGGGGAATCCCTACAATGAGCAGTTCTTC.